This T cell receptor (beta chain) was sequenced during a study of blood T cell repertoires in COVID-19. Looking at the study overall: Sources were T cells, B-cell-depleted T cells, or PBMCs; the material itself was cDNA or gDNA.

Germline assignment: CDR1 SGHTA and CDR2 FQGNSA. CDR3 length: 16 residues. Trimming at V came to 1 base and at J to 10 bases, leaving 6 bases not matched to a gene. Sequencing used immunoSEQ multiplex PCR; TCRdb keeps in-frame clones, though not all of them. The data show over 150,000 clones, roughly 81% seen once. A few counts support this clone. This TCR came from a woman of 80 years or more with COVID-19, enrolled during active disease. Sequencing was done on a sample of peripheral blood. The genes are TRBV7-2 and TRBJ2-2, with 13 bases fitting TRBD2. The CDR3: CASSLVLAGGPKELFF. CDR3 bases: TGTGCCAGCAGCTTAGTACTAGCGGGAGGGCCCAAGGAGCTGTTTTTT.